This TCR beta chain originates from a study of cytomegalovirus exposure and HLA in healthy donors (dated by TCRdb to about 2017). At the level of the whole study: In an earlier analysis of roughly 500 of the donors, less than 350 Gb of sequence data and 100 million or so unique TCR beta sequences from 150 million to 200 million T cells were reported. Roughly 300 gigabases of sequencing data and 75 million to 85 million unique TCR sequences made up an early release that covered several hundred HLA-typed donors. The study profiled the T cell repertoires of hundreds of subjects by immunosequencing and related them to cytomegalovirus serostatus. The number of typed donors differed by locus: roughly 629-640 for A, B, C, DRB1 and DQB1; approximately 530 for DQA1; over 600 for DPA1; and 450 to 480 for DPB1. The study aimed to test whether signatures of past pathogen exposure could be identified by cataloging public T cell receptors. Donor age, sex, ethnicity and CMV serostatus were compiled alongside the repertoire data. All discovery cohort repertoires had been generated on a single sequencing platform. Because of strong linkage in the cohort, five DR-DQ haplotypes were treated as single units for association and clustering. The later analysis used no new phenotypic data to find candidate immune exposures, relying instead on TCR beta sequences and their occurrence across donors. The study combined high-throughput TCR immunosequencing, statistical association of individual TCRs with disease status, and machine learning to predict cytomegalovirus infection status. Class I and class II HLA loci were covered by the typing at four-digit resolution. Of the 300 to 400 genotyped donors, approximately 83% fell in the genetic ancestry cluster associated with self-reported Caucasian donors. Genome-wide SNP genotypes for about three fifths of the roughly 700 donors were used in a later genetic analysis, which treated that subset as a discovery cohort. A separate validation cohort of more than 100 different subjects was used in addition to the 666-subject first cohort. Among almost 400 genotyped donors of the cohort, an average of 235,054 unique TCR beta nucleotide sequences were sequenced per donor, around 20% of them non-productive. To study patterns of TCR occurrence, a later analysis re-analyzed previously published TCR beta repertoires from 666 donors and added high-resolution HLA genotyping. An earlier analysis of 500 to 650 of the donors applied high-throughput TCR beta sequencing to assess whether each TCR beta V gene segment acted as functional or pseudogenic. Overall results and qualifications from the work: An earlier analysis of approximately 600 of the donors showed that most TCR beta V segments appeared in productive rearrangements either about 87% or about 30% of the time, which broadly matched IMGT annotations. In a later analysis, several top co-occurrence clusters were reported to appear linked to parvovirus B19, influenza, CMV and Epstein-Barr virus. Correlated functional status among segregating V segments might be attributable to linkage disequilibrium, but an unknown experimental factor could not be ruled out. In a later analysis, most CMV-associated TCR beta chains were found to appear HLA-restricted, with HLA associations seemingly driven largely by CMV exposure. The earlier analysis of about 600 of the donors excluded fewer than 20 rarely observed V segments, including chromosome 9 orphons, because counts were too low. V-gene and J-gene trimming of TCR beta chains was associated with a missense DCLRE1C variant in a later genetic analysis, and the association was replicated in an independent cohort. In both the original and validation cohorts, the classifier was reported to diagnose cytomegalovirus status with high specificity and sensitivity. At a false discovery rate of 0.05, a later analysis linked 16,951 TCR beta sequences to specific HLA alleles. Only TCR beta chains were sequenced in this cohort, and the absence of alpha or paired-chain data limited detectable features. Some IMGT-functional V segments, including TRBV6-2 and TRBV6-3, could not be distinguished by the 87-base-pair reads and were therefore excluded. In vitro tests confirmed that three of the cytomegalovirus-associated TCR beta chains recognize cytomegalovirus antigens. Compared with the roughly 670-donor mean, donors in an Asian-associated ancestry cluster had fewer N-insertions in productive TCRs, according to a later genetic analysis. When HLA alleles, especially DR and DQ, strongly co-occurred, TCR associations were difficult to assign to individual alleles. A cluster of highly shared sequence variants was judged likely to be a technical artifact of the sequencing pipeline. In the study, some 180 TCR beta chains were listed as associated with cytomegalovirus. While some public TCRs were present in many individuals, most TCR sequences turned up only very rarely across donors. Roughly uniform sequencing depth across donors was assumed in presence/absence analyses, although this assumption may not hold. A later analysis found that HLA-associated TCR beta chains were more clonally expanded and had lower generation probabilities than equally common non-associated chains. The authors suggested that the approach could potentially be generalized to other disease states and immunological phenotypes. For the cohort, immune exposure information was limited to CMV serostatus. Because HLA typing was unavailable for some donors at each locus, only the typed subset was used in association tests. In a later analysis, the rate of TCR association differed among HLA loci, with DRB1 alleles having the most associated TCRs and HLA-C alleles having the fewest. A further reported finding was that TCR beta sequences accurately predicted the HLA-A and HLA-B alleles for most subjects in the first cohort.

In total, roughly 670 healthy bone marrow donors made up the cohort. At the time of sampling, every cohort member was nominally healthy, though immune exposures that went unrecorded were likely present. The donor was CMV seronegative and was included in the group of 352 seronegative cohort members. A peripheral blood sample was provided by each donor, and peripheral blood mononuclear cells were used for TCR beta sequencing. Genomic DNA extraction from the blood cell samples was performed with the Qiagen DNeasy Blood Extraction Kit. A note on this clone: No antigen is known for it. No base qualities exist here, and no much larger clone lies one base off it.

The junction shows trimming of 0 bases on V and 14 bases on J, plus 29 bases between the germline ends. From a lookup of the germline V gene, CDR1 and CDR2 are SGHDN and FVKESK. From cysteine to phenylalanine, the CDR3 is 19 amino acids long. The DNA shown is the 57-base CDR3, in frame from base 1. Receptor amplification or capture employed the immunoSEQ multiplex PCR assay. For the multiplex PCR, a mixture combining 60 forward primers for TCR Vbeta segments and 13 reverse primers for TCR Jbeta segments was used. The CDR3 region of rearranged TCR beta genes was amplified from genomic DNA with a multiplex PCR assay. The amplified TCR beta libraries were sequenced on the Illumina HiSeq System as 87-base-pair reads. The original pipeline was this. Across the 600 to 700 repertoires, a later analysis counted tens of millions of unique TCR beta chains, some 11 million of which were shared by at least two donors. To remove PCR and sequencing errors, raw reads were error-corrected and collapsed into unique sequences using a nearest-neighbor algorithm that merged closely related sequences. CDR3 sequences were aligned to IMGT reference sequences to assign V, D and J gene segments. Each retained sequence needed at least a six-nucleotide match to both a V gene segment and a J gene segment. A rearrangement was called productive if the CDR3 had no stop codons and remained in frame with V and J, and every other rearrangement was called non-productive. CDR3 was defined according to IMGT convention as the region running from the second conserved V-encoded cysteine to the conserved J-encoded phenylalanine. In an earlier analysis of more than 550 of the donors, sequences lacking an unambiguous match to a single V gene segment were excluded. An earlier analysis of a few hundred of the donors called V segments functional above 56.7% productive rearrangements and segregating when the between-donor standard deviation exceeded 5%. A statistical classification framework was built for diagnosing cytomegalovirus status from the catalog of TCR beta chain sequences. In a later analysis, V and J genes were assigned by comparing TCR nucleotide sequences against IMGT/GENE-DB human TR gene sequences. A later analysis assigned CDR3 sequences and most-parsimonious VDJ recombination scenarios with the TCRdist pipeline. In a later analysis, every TCR beta chain was defined by the combination of its CDR3 amino acid sequence and its V-gene family, and reads without a unique V-gene family were dropped. In a later analysis, around 650 highly shared, low-generation-probability nucleotide sequences were removed to address suspected cross-contamination and a sequencing artifact. In a later analysis, a clonal expansion index for each public chain was calculated from normalized within-repertoire ranks of inferred template counts. A later analysis computed generation probabilities with a VDJ recombination model fitted to out-of-frame rearrangements, and checked the results against IGoR. A later analysis scored TCR-TCR, TCR-HLA and TCR-CMV co-occurrence with hypergeometric tests, applying a repertoire-size bias correction to TCR pairs. To estimate false discovery rates, a later analysis permuted the HLA or CMV assignments 20 times. A later analysis grouped co-occurring TCRs with DBSCAN, adding TCRdist sequence similarity when clustering within HLA-allele-positive subsets. Repertoires with fewer than 30,000 or more than 120,000 public chains, plus five repertoires with anomalous nucleotide sharing, were excluded from co-occurrence clustering. TCRdb mirrors the immuneACCESS table, restricted to in-frame sequences. Some clones are absent from its copies; in checked studies, under half trace to an unresolved V gene, and the reason for the others is unknown. D and trimming come from the DNA, and the V and J calls and clone size come from that table. The sample records about 160,000 clones, 78% of which are singletons. Around 3.1% of the sample is taken by the ten largest.

This TCR came from a woman between 40 and 50 years old in good health and CMV-seronegative. What was sequenced was PBMCs. Recombination joined TRBV14 with TRBJ1-6; the D gene identity is not certain. The CDR3 protein sequence reads: CASSQEAARGSLNDRSLHF. The nucleotide sequence reads TGTGCCAGCAGCCAAGAGGCCGCGCGGGGTTCTTTGAATGATCGATCCCTCCACTTT.